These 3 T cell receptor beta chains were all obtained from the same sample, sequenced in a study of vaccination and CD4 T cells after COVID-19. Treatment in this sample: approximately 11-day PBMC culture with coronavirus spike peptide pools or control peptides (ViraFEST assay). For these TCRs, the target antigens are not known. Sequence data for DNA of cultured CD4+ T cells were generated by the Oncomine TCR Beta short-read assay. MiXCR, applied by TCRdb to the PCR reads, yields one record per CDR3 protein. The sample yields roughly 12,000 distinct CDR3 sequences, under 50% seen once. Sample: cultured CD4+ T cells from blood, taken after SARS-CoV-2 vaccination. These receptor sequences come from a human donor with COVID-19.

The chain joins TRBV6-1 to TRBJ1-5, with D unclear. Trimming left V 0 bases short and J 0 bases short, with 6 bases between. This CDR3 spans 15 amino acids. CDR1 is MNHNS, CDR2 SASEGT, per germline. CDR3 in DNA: TGTGCCAGCAGTGAAGCACGACGTAGCAATCAGCCCCAGCATTTT. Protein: CASSEARRSNQPQHF.

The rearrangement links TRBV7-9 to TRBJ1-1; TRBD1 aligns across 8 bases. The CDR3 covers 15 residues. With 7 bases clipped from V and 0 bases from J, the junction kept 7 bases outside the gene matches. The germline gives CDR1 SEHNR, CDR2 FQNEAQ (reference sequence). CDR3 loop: CASKGQGTMNTEAFF. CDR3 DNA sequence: TGTGCCAGCAAAGGACAGGGTACGATGAACACTGAAGCTTTCTTT. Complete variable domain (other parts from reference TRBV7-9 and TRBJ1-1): DTGVSQNPRHKITKRGQNVTFRCDPISEHNRLYWYRQTLGQGPEFLTYFQNEAQLEKSRLLSDRFSAERPKGSFSTLEIQRTEQGDSAMYLCASKGQGTMNTEAFFGQGTRLTVV.

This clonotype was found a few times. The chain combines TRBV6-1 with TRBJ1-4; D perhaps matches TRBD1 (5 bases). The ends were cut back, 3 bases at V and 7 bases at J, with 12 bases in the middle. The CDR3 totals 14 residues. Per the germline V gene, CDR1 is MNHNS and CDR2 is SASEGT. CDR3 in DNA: TGTGCCAGCAGTGATAGGGGCGCAGGTGAAAAACTGTTTTTT. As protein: CASSDRGAGEKLFF.